This TCR beta chain was found in a study of blood T cell repertoires in COVID-19. The V and J ends lost 3 bases and 8 bases respectively, with 11 bases between them. Per the germline V gene, CDR1 is KGHSH and CDR2 is LQKENI. The CDR3 runs 13 residues. No more than 2 weeks before study entry, exposed participants had met a case of COVID-19. In the original processing: Amplifying reference gene primers gave estimates of nucleated cell counts. Assay: immunoSEQ multiplex PCR; the TCRdb copy retains only in-frame clones and omits some. That table gives V, J and clone size, and the DNA gave D and trimming. The sample lists approximately 270,000 clones, more than 85% occurring once.

Sequenced: PBMCs or T cells enriched from blood (not recorded which). The sequence was collected from a man between 35 and 55 years old who had been exposed to COVID-19. V usage is TRBV18 and J usage is TRBJ2-1, with a weak D call TRBD1 (5 bases). The CDR3 loop reads CASSPQGRDEQFF. CDR3 nucleotides: TGTGCCAGCTCACCCCAGGGTAGGGATGAGCAGTTCTTC.